The 25 T cell receptor beta chains listed next were all sequenced from one sample in a study of sequential checkpoint blockade in melanoma. This table comes from immunoSEQ multiplex PCR, and its TCRdb copy is limited to in-frame clones, with some not included. Counted here are thousands of clones, around 20% occurring once; the ten biggest clones make up about 16%. As to treatment: randomized to nivolumab then ipilimumab (arm A) or the reverse (arm B). Sequencing was performed on tumor tissue (inferred from file names), taken from a patient given nivolumab and ipilimumab in sequence. The source of these receptors is a human donor with melanoma.

This chain links TRBV19 with TRBJ2-5, with 9 nucleotides matching TRBD1. The ends lost 5 bases at V and 2 bases at J; junction bases unmatched: 9. From germline, CDR1 is LNHDA and CDR2 SQIVND (reference sequence). This CDR3 region has 16 residues. In nucleotides, the CDR3 is TGTGCCAGTAGTGTTGGGACAGGGACCCCTCAAGAGACCCAGTACTTC. Its protein product is CASSVGTGTPQETQYF.

There are many counts of this clone. The chain recombines TRBV11-3 with TRBJ2-4; TRBD2 might be the D (5 bases). Germline CDR1 SGHNT, CDR2 YENEEA. This CDR3 region has 15 residues. V was pared by 5 bases and J by 4 bases, with 15 bases between. Here the CDR3 DNA reads TGTGCCAGCAGCCGGTCATTAGCGAATAAAAACATTCAGTACTTC. Translation: CASSRSLANKNIQYF.

In its sample, this clone is medium-sized. The rearrangement uses TRBV6-8 and TRBJ2-3; the match to TRBD2 covers 7 bases. Germline-derived CDR1 and CDR2 are MNHGY and SAAAGT. Germline trimming cut 6 bases from V and 9 bases from J; bases unmatched to any gene: 9. This CDR3 region has 13 residues. CDR3 bases: TGTGCCAGCAGCTCCGGGACTAAGGAGACGCAGTATTTT. Protein sequence: CASSSGTKETQYF.

This clone was seen a few times. The chain has TRBV14 and TRBJ1-1, with 7 bases that match TRBD1. Germline assignment: CDR1 SGHDN and CDR2 FVKESK. The V gene end was trimmed by 5 bases and the J gene end by 1 base; junction bases not matched to a gene: 1. This CDR3 region has 13 residues. The CDR3 sequence is CASSYRGNTEAFF. DNA of the CDR3: TGTGCCAGCAGCTACAGGGGGAACACTGAAGCTTTCTTT.

This clone was seen a few times. The chain combines TRBV10-3 with TRBJ1-1, with 10 bases identical to TRBD1. This CDR3 is 16 amino acids long. Germline V gives CDR1 ENHRY, CDR2 SYGVKD. V lost 0 bases and J lost 4; bases outside the gene matches: 5. The CDR3 coding sequence is TGTGCCATCAGTGAGTCTGACAGGGGGCGCTCCACTGAAGCTTTCTTT. Its protein product is CAISESDRGRSTEAFF.

This clone was observed a few times. The chain is built from TRBV11-3 and TRBJ2-3; D possibly corresponds to TRBD1 (6 bases). V dropped 5 bases and J dropped 1 base, with 19 bases sitting between them. The V gene's germline CDR1 is SGHNT and CDR2 YENEEA. This CDR3 has 17 residues. The DNA of the CDR3 is TGTGCCAGCAGCCCATCCCACAACAGGGCCGGCACAGATACGCAGTATTTT. Translating gives CASSPSHNRAGTDTQYF. Variable domain in full (rest from reference TRBV11-3 and TRBJ2-3): EAGVVQSPRYKIIEKKQPVAFWCNPISGHNTLYWYLQNLGQGPELLIRYENEEAVDDSQLPKDRFSAERLKGVDSTLKIQPAELGDSAVYLCASSPSHNRAGTDTQYFGPGTRLTVL.

In its sample, this clone is medium-sized. V usage is TRBV6-8 and J usage is TRBJ2-5; D gene unclear. Germline-derived CDR1 and CDR2 are MNHGY and SAAAGT. The CDR3 has 16 residues. The V gene lost 0 bases and the J gene lost 6 bases, with 17 bases spanning the gap. DNA of the CDR3: TGTGCCAGCAGTTACTCGCCGGCGGACCTCATGAAGACCCAGTACTTC. This sequence encodes CASSYSPADLMKTQYF.

This clone showed up just a few times. V gene TRBV12-2 combines with J gene TRBJ2-1; the table's D gene call, TRBD1, was not cross checked with the DNA. TRBV12-2 is flagged as a pseudogene. The CDR3 consists of 17 residues. The CDR3: CASSLETGTGLYNEQFF. The DNA for the CDR3 is TGTGCCAGTAGTCTCGAGACCGGGACAGGTCTTTACAATGAGCAGTTCTTC.

This clone was recorded at least ten times. This chain uses TRBV11-3 with TRBJ1-5; D unclear. V was trimmed by 3 bases and J by 7 bases, leaving 16 bases between them. CDR1 and CDR2 from the germline V gene are SGHNT and YENEEA. The CDR3 runs 15 residues. CDR3 sequence (DNA): TGTGCCAGCAGCTTGGTTCTAGACAACGGGCAGCCCCAGCATTTT. It specifies CASSLVLDNGQPQHF.

The chain carries TRBV9 and TRBJ2-1; a weak D match, TRBD2 (6 bases). There are 15 residues in the CDR3. Germline CDR1 and CDR2: SGDLS and YYNGEE. Deletions cut 3 bases from V and 10 bases from J, with 20 bases between. CDR3 DNA: TGTGCCAGCAGCGCCGGGCTGAGGCGGGGAATCGAGCAGTTCTTC. Amino acid sequence: CASSAGLRRGIEQFF.

Only a few counts were recorded for this clone. The chain joins TRBV11-3 to TRBJ2-5; D remains unclear. The CDR3 runs to 14 residues. Per the germline V gene, CDR1 is SGHNT and CDR2 is YENEEA. Trimming stripped 3 bases from V and 1 base from J, with 9 bases between. For the CDR3, the DNA is TGTGCCAGCAGCTTGGTATCGACCCAAGAGACCCAGTACTTC. This translates into CASSLVSTQETQYF. Together with reference TRBV11-3 and TRBJ2-5, the CDR3 gives the full variable domain: EAGVVQSPRYKIIEKKQPVAFWCNPISGHNTLYWYLQNLGQGPELLIRYENEEAVDDSQLPKDRFSAERLKGVDSTLKIQPAELGDSAVYLCASSLVSTQETQYFGPGTRLLVL.

The J gene is TRBJ2-1, the V gene TRBV6-8; 16 positions agree with TRBD2. Trimming at V came to 5 bases and at J to 5 bases, leaving 6 bases not matched to a gene. CDR3 length: 17 amino acids. Looked up from germline, CDR1 is MNHGY and CDR2 is SAAAGT. The CDR3 loop reads CASSPGTSGGANNEQFF. DNA of the CDR3: TGTGCCAGCAGTCCCGGGACTAGCGGGGGGGCAAACAATGAGCAGTTCTTC.

Ten or more counts support this clone. This chain connects TRBV11-3 to TRBJ2-7, with 10 bases lining up with TRBD2. CDR1 is SGHNT, CDR2 YENEEA, per germline. CDR3 size: 16 residues. V was pared by 3 bases and J by 7 bases, with 12 bases of the junction left unmatched. The CDR3 DNA reads TGTGCCAGCAGCTTCGGGCTAGCGGGAGCTGGATGGGAGCAGTACTTC. Protein sequence: CASSFGLAGAGWEQYF.

This clone has a count of ten or more. V and J are TRBV9 and TRBJ1-5, with 10 bases fitting TRBD1. CDR1 SGDLS and CDR2 YYNGEE come from the germline V gene. This CDR3 comprises 15 residues. Unmatched junction bases numbered 8, after V lost 5 bases and J lost 6 bases. The CDR3 DNA sequence: TGTGCCAGCAGTGAACCGGGGACAGGGGCTCAGCCCCAGCATTTT. Translated, it gives CASSEPGTGAQPQHF.

Ten or more counts support this clone. The chain is built from TRBV6-1 and TRBJ1-1; possibly TRBD1 for D (5 bases). The CDR3 extends over 14 amino acids. Germline CDR1 MNHNS, CDR2 SASEGT. V was shortened by 0 bases and J by 5 bases, with 10 bases between the two germline ends. CDR3 sequence reads: CASSEALQGTEAFF. The CDR3 nucleotides are TGTGCCAGCAGTGAAGCGCTTCAGGGAACTGAAGCTTTCTTT.

This clone was picked up a small number of times. The chain couples TRBV19 to TRBJ1-3; D not certain. Germline CDR1 LNHDA, CDR2 SQIVND (reference sequence). Trimming cost V 0 bases and J 1 base, with 7 bases left between them. The CDR3 contains 15 residues. CDR3 loop: CASSIDGSSGNTIYF. CDR3 DNA sequence: TGTGCCAGTAGTATAGATGGATCGTCTGGAAACACCATATATTTT.

This rearrangement joins TRBV10-3 to TRBJ2-1, with D uncertain. This CDR3 contains 13 residues. The germline CDR1 and CDR2 sequences are ENHRY and SYGVKD. Trimming removed 0 bases from V and 12 bases from J, with 12 bases in between. The CDR3 bases are TGTGCCATCAGTGAGTCTCCCATAGGTGGGCAGTTCTTC. Its translation is CAISESPIGGQFF.

By share of the sample, this clone is medium-sized. V usage is TRBV11-3 and J usage is TRBJ1-1, with D perhaps matching TRBD1 (5 bases). Germline lookup yields CDR1 SGHNT and CDR2 YENEEA. V was cut by 5 bases and J by 1 base, with 11 bases left in between. This CDR3 region has 14 residues. The chain's CDR3 is CASSAGRKNTEAFF. CDR3 DNA sequence: TGTGCCAGCAGCGCGGGACGGAAGAACACTGAAGCTTTCTTT.

This rearrangement joins TRBV19 to TRBJ2-7; 8 bases map to TRBD2. From germline, CDR1 is LNHDA and CDR2 SQIVND (reference sequence). V lost 3 bases, J lost 0 bases, and 13 bases stayed unmatched. This CDR3 spans 18 amino acids. The CDR3, as DNA: TGTGCCAGTAGTATTTGGGGGGGGCCAGCGGGAGCCTCCTACGAGCAGTACTTC. Protein: CASSIWGGPAGASYEQYF.

Of note for this clone: A read error may produce the germline difference seen at one junction end. The V call is TRBV11-3, the J call TRBJ2-4; D remains ambiguous. The CDR3 extends over 14 amino acids. Germline CDR1 and CDR2: SGHNT and YENEEA. For the CDR3, the DNA is TGTGCCAGCAGCCTAGAAGGGGCCAAAAACATTCAGTACTTC. This sequence encodes CASSLEGAKNIQYF.

In its sample, this clone was seen many times. The chain has TRBV11-3 and TRBJ1-2; D possibly corresponds to TRBD1 (6 bases). Germline assignment: CDR1 SGHNT and CDR2 YENEEA. Trimming removed 0 bases at V and 0 bases at J, with 8 bases between. This CDR3 is 15 amino acids long. The CDR3 region is CASSLEGTSNYGYTF. For the CDR3, the DNA is TGTGCCAGCAGCTTAGAAGGGACATCTAACTATGGCTACACCTTC.

This clone was recorded at least ten times. The rearrangement links TRBV6-8 to TRBJ2-5; D uncertain. CDR3 length equals 13 residues. From germline, CDR1 is MNHGY and CDR2 SAAAGT. V was shortened by 3 bases and J by 5 bases, with 10 bases between the two germline ends. The CDR3 protein is CASSYIGWETQYF. CDR3 DNA: TGTGCCAGCAGTTATATTGGGTGGGAGACCCAGTACTTC.

The table lists this clone with a few counts. The V gene is TRBV11-3, the J gene TRBJ2-3; 12 bases align to TRBD1. The J segment lost 7 bases and the V segment lost 5 bases, leaving 10 bases of the junction unmatched. The CDR3 is 16 amino acids. The germline V gene has CDR1 SGHNT and CDR2 YENEEA. The chain's CDR3 is CASSGTGQGASYTQYF. CDR3 nucleotides: TGTGCCAGCAGCGGAACGGGACAGGGGGCTTCCTATACGCAGTATTTT.

This clone was seen a few times. The rearrangement joins TRBV6-8 to TRBJ2-1; D is unclear. Germline CDR1 MNHGY, CDR2 SAAAGT. This CDR3 region has 14 residues. Between the trimmed V and J ends, which lost 6 bases and 2 bases, there was a span of 11 bases. The CDR3 loop is CASSDTDPYNEQFF. The CDR3 coding sequence is TGTGCCAGCAGCGATACGGACCCCTACAATGAGCAGTTCTTC.

The chain joins TRBV19 to TRBJ1-1; D is undetermined. This CDR3 comprises 15 residues. In germline, CDR1 is LNHDA, CDR2 SQIVND (reference sequence). The germline V and J ends were trimmed by 3 bases and 2 bases, with 13 bases remaining between them. CDR3 residues: CASSIQGRLNTEAFF. Written as DNA, the CDR3 is TGTGCCAGTAGTATCCAAGGACGGCTAAACACTGAAGCTTTCTTT. Full variable domain (outside the CDR3, taken from reference TRBV19 and TRBJ1-1): DGGITQSPKYLFRKEGQNVTLSCEQNLNHDAMYWYRQDPGQGLRLIYYSQIVNDFQKGDIAEGYSVSREKKESFPLTVTSAQKNPTAFYLCASSIQGRLNTEAFFGQGTRLTVV.